What follows are 10 T cell receptor beta chains derived from one specimen sequenced in a study of CD8 T cells in Susac syndrome (dated by TCRdb to between 2018 and 2020). Libraries were built with the immunoSEQ multiplex PCR assay. RNA was extracted with the RNeasy kit and roughly 0.45 to 1 ug was reverse transcribed using random hexamers. TCRdb itself trimmed the public reads at Q25 with fastp, ran MiXCR and retained productive beta chains. Duplicate CDR3 protein sequences are folded into a single record with the most common DNA and genes. In all, the sample holds about 160,000 distinct CDR3 sequences, and about 94% of those were seen once. The ten top clones hold 0.12% to 0.15% of the sample. Sequences were obtained from CD4+ T cells from PBMCs. All receptors derive from a human donor in good health.

The chain links TRBV14 to TRBJ2-5; D possibly corresponds to TRBD1 (5 bases). The V gene lost 8 bases and the J gene lost 7 bases, with 14 bases spanning the gap. The CDR3 runs to 12 residues. Germline lookup yields CDR1 SGHDN and CDR2 FVKESK. DNA for the CDR3: TGTGCCAGCGGAGTCCAGGGCGGGACCCAGTACTTC. Residues: CASGVQGGTQYF.

The chain combines TRBV19 with TRBJ1-4, with D possibly TRBD1 on 5 matching bases. V was clipped by 9 bases and J by 0 bases, with 14 bases between them. The CDR3 consists of 15 residues. Germline CDR1 and CDR2: LNHDA and SQIVND (reference sequence). CDR3 coding DNA: TGTGCCAGCTCTACCGGGACCGCAACTAATGAAAAACTGTTTTTT. Amino acid sequence: CASSTGTATNEKLFF.

This clonotype was counted a single time. The CDR3: CASSSTGGHTEAFF. In DNA form, the CDR3 reads TGTGCCAGCAGCTCGACAGGGGGTCACACTGAAGCTTTCTTT. The chain links TRBV7-3 to TRBJ1-1, with 9 bases fitting TRBD1. J lost 3 bases, V lost 4 bases, and 3 bases had no gene match. The CDR3 length is 14 residues. Per germline, CDR1 SGHTA and CDR2 FQGTGA.

V gene TRBV3-1 combines with J gene TRBJ2-7; D unresolved. V lost 0 bases and J 12 bases, leaving 15 bases between the germline ends. Germline V lookup: CDR1 LGHDT, CDR2 YNNKEL (reference sequence). CDR3 size: 13 residues. The CDR3 region is CASSQDPGSRRYF. The CDR3 DNA is TGTGCCAGCAGCCAAGATCCCGGTTCTCGGCGGTACTTC.

The J gene is TRBJ1-5, the V gene TRBV29-1; possibly TRBD1 for D (6 bases). Germline loops: CDR1 SQVTM, CDR2 ANQGSEA. This CDR3 region has 12 residues. V gave up 6 bases and J gave up 4 bases, with 10 bases separating them. The CDR3 DNA follows: TGCAGCGTCGGACAGACTAATCAGCCCCAGCATTTT. Translated, it gives CSVGQTNQPQHF.

The chain recombines TRBV24-1 with TRBJ2-3, with TRBD1 identical over 9 bases. The V gene's germline CDR1 is KGHDR and CDR2 SFDVKD. The CDR3 spans 15 residues. V was pared by 4 bases and J by 3 bases, with 4 bases of the junction left unmatched. CDR3 region: CATSDPTGGTDTQYF. The CDR3 region has the DNA TGTGCCACCAGTGACCCGACAGGGGGTACAGATACGCAGTATTTT.

The chain joins TRBV29-1 to TRBJ1-2, with 8 bases aligning to TRBD1. The germline CDR1 and CDR2 sequences are SQVTM and ANQGSEA. V trimming: 5 bases; J trimming: 3 bases; junction bases outside the gene matches: 2. This CDR3 has 12 residues. The CDR3 is CSVQDRDYGYTF. The CDR3 DNA is TGCAGCGTTCAGGACAGGGACTATGGCTACACCTTC.

This chain links TRBV12-3 or TRBV12-4 with TRBJ2-4; tentatively, D is TRBD2 (5 bases). Trimming left V 5 bases short and J 8 bases short, with 13 bases between. The CDR3 is made up of 13 amino acids. CDR3 sequence reads: CASSHARGDIQYF. The CDR3 DNA reads TGTGCCAGCAGTCATGCCCGGGGAGACATTCAGTACTTC.

In its sample, this clonotype was seen a few times. The V call is TRBV18, the J call TRBJ2-6; D unclear. The CDR3 loop spans 13 amino acids. V dropped 9 bases and J dropped 0 bases, with 6 bases sitting between them. The germline V gene encodes CDR1 KGHSH and CDR2 LQKENI. CDR3 protein: CASSGSGANVLTF. CDR3 nucleotides: TGTGCCAGTAGTGGCTCTGGGGCCAACGTCCTGACTTTC.

The V gene is TRBV19, the J gene TRBJ2-4, with unresolved D. Trimming took off 2 bases at V and 0 bases at J, with 8 bases between the two ends. This CDR3 has 15 amino acids. In germline, CDR1 is LNHDA, CDR2 SQIVND (reference sequence). The CDR3 protein is CASSISPLAKNIQYF. CDR3 sequence (DNA): TGTGCCAGTAGTATATCACCTCTAGCCAAAAACATTCAGTACTTC.